This TCR beta chain comes out of a study of blood T cell repertoires in COVID-19. This CDR3 is built from 14 residues. Germline assignment: CDR1 SGHRS and CDR2 YFSETQ. The V and J ends lost 0 bases and 6 bases respectively, with 12 bases between them. Sequenced by immunoSEQ multiplex PCR; TCRdb stores in-frame clones only, minus some. The table has about 81,000 clones, approximately 91% seen once. The chain combines TRBV5-1 with TRBJ1-1; D perhaps matches TRBD1 (6 bases). This receptor was taken from a man in his 70s with active or convalescent COVID-19. Sequencing was carried out using peripheral blood. CDR3 DNA: TGCGCCAGCAGCTTGGTTCGGGGGGGCGCTGAAGCTTTCTTT. This codes for CASSLVRGGAEAFF.